This T cell receptor beta chain was recovered during a study of a mutant IDH1 vaccine in newly diagnosed glioma. For the study at large: The initiation of vaccination occurred 4-6 weeks after radiotherapy alone, or with temozolomide cycles. Mean patient age was about 40 years; approximately 60% were male and roughly 38% female. Earlier treatment was radiotherapy, temozolomide, or both, with most getting both.

The sample's time point: week 23, last vaccination. Doses comprised 300 ug of mutant IDH1 20-mer peptide each, plus topical imiquimod. Patients carried new grade 3 or 4 IDH1-mutant astrocytomas lacking nuclear ATRX. Note on this clone: Its specificity is not known.

This table comes from immunoSEQ multiplex PCR, and its TCRdb copy is limited to in-frame clones, with some not included. There are roughly 38,000 clones in the sample; over 70% occur only once, and roughly 6.3% lies in the top ten. Here the sequenced sample was PBMCs, taken from a glioma patient whose treatment included an IDH1 peptide vaccine. The sequence derives from a middle-aged woman with glioma. Some clones in this sample may be carry-over from other donors' samples.

CDR3 in DNA: TGTGCCAGCAGCCGCATACTCTACACCGACAATGAGCAGTTCTTC. This translates into CASSRILYTDNEQFF. The rearrangement joins TRBV7-2 to TRBJ2-1; D unclear. The V end was cut by 5 bases, the J end by 5 bases, with 16 bases between. This CDR3 has 15 residues. CDR1 SGHTA and CDR2 FQGNSA come from the germline V gene.